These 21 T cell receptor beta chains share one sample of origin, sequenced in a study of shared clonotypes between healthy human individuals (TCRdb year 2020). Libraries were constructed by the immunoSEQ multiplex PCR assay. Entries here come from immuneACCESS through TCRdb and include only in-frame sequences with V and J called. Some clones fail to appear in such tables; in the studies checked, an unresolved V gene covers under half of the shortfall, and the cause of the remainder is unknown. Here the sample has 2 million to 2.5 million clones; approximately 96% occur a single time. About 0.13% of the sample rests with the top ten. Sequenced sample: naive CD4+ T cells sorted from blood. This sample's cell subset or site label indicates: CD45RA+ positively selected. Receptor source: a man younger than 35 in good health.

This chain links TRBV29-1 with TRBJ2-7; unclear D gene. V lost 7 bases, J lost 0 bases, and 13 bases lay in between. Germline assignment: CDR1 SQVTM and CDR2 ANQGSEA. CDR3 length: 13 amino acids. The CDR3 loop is CSAGSPPSYEQYF. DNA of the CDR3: TGCAGCGCCGGGTCCCCACCCTCCTACGAGCAGTACTTC.

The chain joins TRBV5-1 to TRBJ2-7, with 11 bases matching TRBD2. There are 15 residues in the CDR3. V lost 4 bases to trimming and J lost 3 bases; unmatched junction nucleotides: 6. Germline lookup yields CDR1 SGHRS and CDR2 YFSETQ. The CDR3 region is CASSPTSGSRYEQYF. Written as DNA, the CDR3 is TGCGCCAGCAGCCCTACTAGCGGGAGTCGCTACGAGCAGTACTTC.

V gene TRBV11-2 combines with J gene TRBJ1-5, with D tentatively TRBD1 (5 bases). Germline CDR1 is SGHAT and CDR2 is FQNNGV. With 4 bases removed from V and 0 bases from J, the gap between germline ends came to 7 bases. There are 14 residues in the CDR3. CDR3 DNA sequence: TGTGCCAGCAGCTCACAGGATAGCAATCAGCCCCAGCATTTT. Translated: CASSSQDSNQPQHF.

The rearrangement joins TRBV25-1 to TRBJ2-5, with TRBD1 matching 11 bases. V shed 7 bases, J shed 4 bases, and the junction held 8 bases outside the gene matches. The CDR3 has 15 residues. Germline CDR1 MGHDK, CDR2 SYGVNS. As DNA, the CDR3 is TGTGCCAGCATCAAACCTGGGACAGGGGGAGAGACCCAGTACTTC. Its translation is CASIKPGTGGETQYF.

Here the CDR3 DNA reads TGTGCCATCAGTGAGTCCCCGAACGAGCAGTACTTC. Amino acids: CAISESPNEQYF. The chain carries TRBV10-3 and TRBJ2-7, with D uncertain. CDR1 is ENHRY, CDR2 SYGVKD, per germline. The CDR3 has 12 residues. Trimming stripped 0 bases from V and 5 bases from J, with 5 bases between.

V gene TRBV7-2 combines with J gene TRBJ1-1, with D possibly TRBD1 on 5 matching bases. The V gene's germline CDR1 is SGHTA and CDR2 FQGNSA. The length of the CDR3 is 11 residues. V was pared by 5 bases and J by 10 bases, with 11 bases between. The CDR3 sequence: CASSATGVAFF. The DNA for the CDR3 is TGTGCCAGCAGCGCAACAGGAGTAGCTTTCTTT.

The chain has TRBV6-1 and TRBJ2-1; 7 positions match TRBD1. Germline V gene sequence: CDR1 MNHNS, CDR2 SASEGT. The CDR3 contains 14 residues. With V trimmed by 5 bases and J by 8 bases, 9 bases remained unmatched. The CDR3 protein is CASSRQGQGDEQFF. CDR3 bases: TGTGCCAGCAGTAGACAGGGTCAAGGTGATGAGCAGTTCTTC.

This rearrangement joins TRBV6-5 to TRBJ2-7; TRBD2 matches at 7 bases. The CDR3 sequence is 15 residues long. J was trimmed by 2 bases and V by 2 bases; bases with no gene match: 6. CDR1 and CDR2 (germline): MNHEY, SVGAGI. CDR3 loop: CASSYGPSGAYEQYF. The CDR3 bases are TGTGCCAGCAGTTACGGGCCTAGCGGAGCCTACGAGCAGTACTTC.

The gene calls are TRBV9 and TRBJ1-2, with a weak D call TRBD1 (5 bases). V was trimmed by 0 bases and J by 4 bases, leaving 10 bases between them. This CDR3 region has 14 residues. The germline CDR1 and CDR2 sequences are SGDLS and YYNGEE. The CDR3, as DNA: TGTGCCAGCAGCGTAGGGCAGGGAATCTATGGCTACACCTTC. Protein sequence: CASSVGQGIYGYTF.

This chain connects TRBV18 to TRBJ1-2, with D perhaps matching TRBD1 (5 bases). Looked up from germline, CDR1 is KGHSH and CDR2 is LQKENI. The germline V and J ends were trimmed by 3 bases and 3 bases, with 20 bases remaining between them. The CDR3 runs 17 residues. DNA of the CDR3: TGTGCCAGCTCACCCCTAAATTCGGGGGTCTGGGACTATGGCTACACCTTC. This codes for CASSPLNSGVWDYGYTF.

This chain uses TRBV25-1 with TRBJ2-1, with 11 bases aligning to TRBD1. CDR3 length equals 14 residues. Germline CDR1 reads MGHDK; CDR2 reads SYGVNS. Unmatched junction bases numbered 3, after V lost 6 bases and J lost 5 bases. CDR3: CASRGQGGHNEQFF. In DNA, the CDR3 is TGTGCCAGCAGGGGACAGGGGGGGCACAATGAGCAGTTCTTC.

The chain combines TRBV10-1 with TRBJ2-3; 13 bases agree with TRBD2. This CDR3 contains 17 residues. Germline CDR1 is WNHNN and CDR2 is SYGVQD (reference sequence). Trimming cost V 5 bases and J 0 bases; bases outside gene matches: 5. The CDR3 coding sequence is TGCGCCAGCAGTACCGGGACTAGCGGGGCTAGCACAGATACGCAGTATTTT. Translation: CASSTGTSGASTDTQYF.

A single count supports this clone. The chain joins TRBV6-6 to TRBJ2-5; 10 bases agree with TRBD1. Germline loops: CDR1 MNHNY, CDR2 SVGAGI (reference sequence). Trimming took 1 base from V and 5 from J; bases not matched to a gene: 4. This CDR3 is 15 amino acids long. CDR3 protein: CASSYFRDRGETQYF. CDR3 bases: TGTGCCAGCAGTTACTTCCGGGACAGGGGTGAGACCCAGTACTTC.

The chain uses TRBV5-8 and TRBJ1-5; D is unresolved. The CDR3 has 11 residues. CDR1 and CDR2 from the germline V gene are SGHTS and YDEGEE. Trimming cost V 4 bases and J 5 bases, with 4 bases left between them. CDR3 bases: TGTGCCAGCAGCGCGGATCAGCCCCAGCATTTT. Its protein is CASSADQPQHF.

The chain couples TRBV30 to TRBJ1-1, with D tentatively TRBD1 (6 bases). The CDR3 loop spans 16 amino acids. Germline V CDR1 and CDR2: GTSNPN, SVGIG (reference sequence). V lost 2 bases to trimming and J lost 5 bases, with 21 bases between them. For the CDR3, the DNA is TGTGCCTGGAGTTCCGAAGACAGGCCCCCTTTTACTGAAGCTTTCTTT. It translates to CAWSSEDRPPFTEAFF. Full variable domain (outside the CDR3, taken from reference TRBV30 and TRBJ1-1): SQTIHQWPATLVQPVGSPLSLECTVEGTSNPNLYWYRQAAGRGLQLLFYSVGIGQISSEVPQNLSASRPQDRQFILSSKKLLLSDSGFYLCAWSSEDRPPFTEAFFGQGTRLTVV.

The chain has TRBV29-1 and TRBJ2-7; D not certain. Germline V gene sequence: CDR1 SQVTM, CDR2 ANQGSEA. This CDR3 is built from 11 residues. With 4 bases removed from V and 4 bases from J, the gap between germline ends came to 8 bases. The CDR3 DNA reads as TGCAGCGTTGGGGCGGTGTACGAGCAGTACTTC. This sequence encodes CSVGAVYEQYF.

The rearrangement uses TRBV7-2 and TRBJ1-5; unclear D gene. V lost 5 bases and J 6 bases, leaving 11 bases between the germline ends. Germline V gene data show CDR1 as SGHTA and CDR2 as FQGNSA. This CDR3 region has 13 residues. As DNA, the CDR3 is TGTGCCAGCAGCCTCCAAGGCCCTCAGCCCCAGCATTTT. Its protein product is CASSLQGPQPQHF.

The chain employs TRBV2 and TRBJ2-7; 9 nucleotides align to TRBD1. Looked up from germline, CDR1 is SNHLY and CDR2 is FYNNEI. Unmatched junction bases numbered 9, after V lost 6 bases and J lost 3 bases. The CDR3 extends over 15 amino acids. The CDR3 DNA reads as TGTGCCAGCAGGAGACCCGGGACAGGGTTCTACGAGCAGTACTTC. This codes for CASRRPGTGFYEQYF.

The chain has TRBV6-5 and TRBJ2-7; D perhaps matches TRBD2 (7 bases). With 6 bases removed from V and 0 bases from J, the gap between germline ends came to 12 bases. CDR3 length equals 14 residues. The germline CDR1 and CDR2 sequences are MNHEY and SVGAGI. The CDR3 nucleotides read TGTGCCAGCAGGAGGGGGGGCACCTCCTACGAGCAGTACTTC. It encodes CASRRGGTSYEQYF.

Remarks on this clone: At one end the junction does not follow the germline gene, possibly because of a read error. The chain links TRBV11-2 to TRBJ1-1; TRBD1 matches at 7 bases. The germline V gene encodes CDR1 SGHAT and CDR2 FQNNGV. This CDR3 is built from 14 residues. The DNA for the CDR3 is TGTGCCAGCAGCTTTTCGACAGGGAACTCTGAAGCTTTCTTT. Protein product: CASSFSTGNSEAFF.

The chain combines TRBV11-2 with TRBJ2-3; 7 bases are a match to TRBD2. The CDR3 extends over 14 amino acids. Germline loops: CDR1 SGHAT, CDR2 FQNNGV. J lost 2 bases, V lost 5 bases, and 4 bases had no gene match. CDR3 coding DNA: TGTGCCAGCAGCCAGGGAGGGTCCACAGATACGCAGTATTTT. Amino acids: CASSQGGSTDTQYF.